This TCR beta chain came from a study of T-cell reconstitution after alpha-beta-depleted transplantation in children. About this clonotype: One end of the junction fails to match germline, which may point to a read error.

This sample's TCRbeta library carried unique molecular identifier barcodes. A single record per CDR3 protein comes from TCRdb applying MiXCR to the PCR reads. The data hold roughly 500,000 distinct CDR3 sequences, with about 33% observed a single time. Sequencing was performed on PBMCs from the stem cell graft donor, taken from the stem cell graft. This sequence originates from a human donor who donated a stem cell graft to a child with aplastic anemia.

CDR3: CSGYPPADTQYF. CDR3 bases: TGTTCGGGTTATCCCCCGGCAGATACGCAGTATTTT. The rearrangement uses TRBV20-1 and TRBJ2-3; D is uncertain. The CDR3 sequence is 12 residues long. Per the germline V gene, CDR1 is DFQATT and CDR2 is SNEGSKA (reference sequence).